This entry is about one T cell receptor (beta chain). Its antigen is not known. Using immunoSEQ multiplex PCR, the repertoire was profiled, and TCRdb retains in-frame clones only, with some absent. The sample contains about 200,000 clones, roughly 73% of which appear only once. The CDR3 extends over 15 amino acids. The ends were cut back, 5 bases at V and 3 bases at J, with 17 bases in the middle. Looked up from germline, CDR1 is SGHRS and CDR2 is YFSETQ. Extraction of around 2 micrograms of genomic DNA from cryopreserved PBMCs supplied material for TCR beta libraries. This record comes from a study of cytotoxic CD8 clonotypes in ibrutinib-treated CLL. Study-level points and caveats: On treatment, the uncommon public clonotypes contracted or remained stable.

This TCR was sampled from a human donor with chronic lymphocytic leukemia. The sequencing used PBMCs, collected after 12 months of ibrutinib treatment. The V call is TRBV5-1, the J call TRBJ2-5, with a weak D call TRBD2 (5 bases). CDR3 bases: TGCGCCAGCAGTAGGACCCCCCTGAGGGAAGAGACCCAGTACTTC. Protein product: CASSRTPLREETQYF.